This T cell receptor beta chain was obtained from a study of blood T cell repertoires in COVID-19. About the study: PBMCs, B-cell-depleted T cells, or T cells were the source of the cDNA or gDNA that made up the material.

V dropped 5 bases and J dropped 7; count of bases not matched to a gene: 7. The CDR3 loop spans 13 amino acids. Germline V gene data show CDR1 as SGHNT and CDR2 as YYREEE (reference sequence). Data came from immunoSEQ multiplex PCR; TCRdb stores just in-frame clones and leaves some out. The sample gives a few hundred thousand clones, roughly 87% of which show up once; roughly 1% is in the top ten. V and J are TRBV5-4 and TRBJ1-1; 8 bases match TRBD1. Sequencing was performed on PBMCs or T cells enriched from blood (not recorded which). The receptor's source is a woman aged 25-40 years who had recovered from COVID-19. CDR3 nucleotide sequence: TGTGCCAGCAGTTCCGGGACAGGACTTGAAGCTTTCTTT. It translates to CASSSGTGLEAFF.